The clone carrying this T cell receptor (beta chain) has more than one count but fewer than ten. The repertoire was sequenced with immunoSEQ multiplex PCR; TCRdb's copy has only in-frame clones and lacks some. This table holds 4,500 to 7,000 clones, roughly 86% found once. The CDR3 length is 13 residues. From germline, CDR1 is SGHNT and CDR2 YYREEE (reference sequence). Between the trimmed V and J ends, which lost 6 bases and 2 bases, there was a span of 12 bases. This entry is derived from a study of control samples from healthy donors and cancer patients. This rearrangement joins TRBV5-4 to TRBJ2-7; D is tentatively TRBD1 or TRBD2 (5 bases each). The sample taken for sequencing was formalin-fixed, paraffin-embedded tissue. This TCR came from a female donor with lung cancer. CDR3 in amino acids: CASTGTGTYEQYF. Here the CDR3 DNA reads TGTGCCAGCACCGGGACCGGAACCTACGAGCAGTACTTC.